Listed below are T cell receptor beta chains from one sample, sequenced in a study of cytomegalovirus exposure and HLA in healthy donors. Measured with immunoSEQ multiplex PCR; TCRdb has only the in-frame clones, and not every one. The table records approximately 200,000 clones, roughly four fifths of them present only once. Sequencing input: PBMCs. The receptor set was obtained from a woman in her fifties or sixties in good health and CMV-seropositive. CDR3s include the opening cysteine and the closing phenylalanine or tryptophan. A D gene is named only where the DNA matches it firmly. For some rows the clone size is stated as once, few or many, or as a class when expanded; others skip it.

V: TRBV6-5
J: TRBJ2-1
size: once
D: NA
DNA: TGTACCTCAGGGCTATCCTACAATGAGCAGTTCTTC
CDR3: CTSGLSYNEQFF

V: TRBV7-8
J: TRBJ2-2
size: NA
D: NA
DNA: TGTGCCAGCAGCCCGCGGGACGGGAACACCGGGGAGCTGTTTTTT
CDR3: CASSPRDGNTGELFF

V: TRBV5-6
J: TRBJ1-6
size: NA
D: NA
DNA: TGTGCCAGCAGTTCGAAGCCGGGTAATTCACCCCTCCACTTT
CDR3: CASSSKPGNSPLHF

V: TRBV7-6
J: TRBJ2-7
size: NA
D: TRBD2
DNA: TGTGCCAGCAGCTTAGGGGGACTACCCAACGTCTACGAGCAGTACTTC
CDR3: CASSLGGLPNVYEQYF

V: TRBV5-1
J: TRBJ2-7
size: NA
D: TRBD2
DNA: TGCGCCAGCAGCTTGTGGGGGGTGGGGACTAGCGGGGGGCTTAGCTCCTACGAGCAGTACTTC
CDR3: CASSLWGVGTSGGLSSYEQYF

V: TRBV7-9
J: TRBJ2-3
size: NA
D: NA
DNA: TGTGCCAGCAGCTTAAGCAAGGGAGCGGATACGCAGTATTTT
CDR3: CASSLSKGADTQYF

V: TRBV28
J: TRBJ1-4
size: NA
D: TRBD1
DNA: TGTGCCAGCACCTCTCCCGCCAGGGGGGCAAATGAAAAACTGTTTTTT
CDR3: CASTSPARGANEKLFF

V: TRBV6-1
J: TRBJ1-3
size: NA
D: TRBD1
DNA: TGTGCCAGCAGCAGGACAGGGTCACGGGGAAACACCATATATTTT
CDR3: CASSRTGSRGNTIYF

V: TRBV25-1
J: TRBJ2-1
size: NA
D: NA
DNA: TGTGCCAGCAGACCTCAAACAGGGATAAAGCAGTTCTTC
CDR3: CASRPQTGIKQFF

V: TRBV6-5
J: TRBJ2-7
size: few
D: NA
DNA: TGTGCCAGCAGTCAAAACACCTACGAGCAGTACTTC
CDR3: CASSQNTYEQYF

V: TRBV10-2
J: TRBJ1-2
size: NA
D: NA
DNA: TGCGCCAGCAGAGAAACGGACAGCGACTATGGCTACACCTTC
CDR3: CASRETDSDYGYTF

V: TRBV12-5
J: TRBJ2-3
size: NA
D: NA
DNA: TGTGCTAGTGGACTATCCGGGGGCACAGATACGCAGTATTTT
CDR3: CASGLSGGTDTQYF

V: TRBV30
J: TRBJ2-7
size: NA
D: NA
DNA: TGTGCCTGGAGTAAAGTGGACAGTAGCTACGAGCAGTACTTC
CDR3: CAWSKVDSSYEQYF

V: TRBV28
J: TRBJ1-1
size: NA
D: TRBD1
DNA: TGTGCCAGCAGTTTCTTGACAGGGGCCCCGAACACTGAAGCTTTCTTT
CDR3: CASSFLTGAPNTEAFF

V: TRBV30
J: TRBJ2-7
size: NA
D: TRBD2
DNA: TGTGCCTGGAGTGTACTTGTCGGGAGGGCCGACGAGCAGTACTTC
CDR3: CAWSVLVGRADEQYF

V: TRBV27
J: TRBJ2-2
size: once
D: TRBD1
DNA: TGTGCCAGCAGTTGGGGACAGGGGGGCACCGGGGAGCTGTTTTTT
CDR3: CASSWGQGGTGELFF

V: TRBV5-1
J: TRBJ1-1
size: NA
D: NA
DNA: TGCGCCAGCAGCTTGGAGTCAAGGGGCACTGAAGCTTTCTTT
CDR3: CASSLESRGTEAFF

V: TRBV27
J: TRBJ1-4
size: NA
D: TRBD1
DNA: TGTGCCAGCAGCCCCGGGACAGGGGGCGAAAAACTGTTTTTT
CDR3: CASSPGTGGEKLFF

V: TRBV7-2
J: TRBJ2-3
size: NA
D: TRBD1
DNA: TGTGCCAGCAGCACGGACAGGGGAAATACGCAGTATTTT
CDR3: CASSTDRGNTQYF

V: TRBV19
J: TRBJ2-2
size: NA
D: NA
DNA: TGTGCCAGTAGTATTTTCAGGGTTACTACCGGGGAGCTGTTTTTT
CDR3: CASSIFRVTTGELFF

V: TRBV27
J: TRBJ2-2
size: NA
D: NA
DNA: TGTGCCAGCAGTTTAAATGGGGCTAACACCGGGGAGCTGTTTTTT
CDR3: CASSLNGANTGELFF

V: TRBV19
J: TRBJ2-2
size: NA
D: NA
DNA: TGTGCCAGTAACCCGGACTCCTACACCGGGGAGCTGTTTTTT
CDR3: CASNPDSYTGELFF

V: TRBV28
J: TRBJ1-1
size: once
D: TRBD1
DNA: TGTGCCAGCACGACAGGGAGTGACACTGAAGCTTTCTTT
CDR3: CASTTGSDTEAFF

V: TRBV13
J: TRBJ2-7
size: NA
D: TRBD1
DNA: TGTGCCAGCAGTCTCGGGGACAGTTCTTCCTACGAGCAGTACTTC
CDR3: CASSLGDSSSYEQYF

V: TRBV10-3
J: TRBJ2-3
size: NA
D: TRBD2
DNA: TGTGCCATCAGTGATGGGACTAGCGGGGCCAGAGATACGCAGTATTTT
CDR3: CAISDGTSGARDTQYF

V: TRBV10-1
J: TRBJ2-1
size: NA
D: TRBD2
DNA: TGCGCCAGCAGGAGGGGCGGGACTAGACGCAATGAGCAGTTCTTC
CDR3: CASRRGGTRRNEQFF

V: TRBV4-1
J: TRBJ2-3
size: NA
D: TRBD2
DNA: TGCGCCAGCAGCCAAGGATTCGCGGGGGGGCCGGAAGATACGCAGTATTTT
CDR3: CASSQGFAGGPEDTQYF

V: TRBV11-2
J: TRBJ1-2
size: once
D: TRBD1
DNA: TGTGCCAGCAGCTTAGCCGGGACAGGGGTTAACTATGGCTACACCTTC
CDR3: CASSLAGTGVNYGYTF

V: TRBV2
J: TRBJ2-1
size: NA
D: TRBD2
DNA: TGTGCCAGCAGTGAGTCTCTAGCGGGGGAGCAGTTCTTC
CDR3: CASSESLAGEQFF

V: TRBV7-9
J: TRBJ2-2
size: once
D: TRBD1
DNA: TGTGCCAGCAGCCCCACTGACAGGGCTAGGAACACCGGGGAGCTGTTTTTT
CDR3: CASSPTDRARNTGELFF

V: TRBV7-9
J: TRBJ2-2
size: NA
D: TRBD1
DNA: TGTGCCAGTCAGACAGGGCCAGGCACCGGGGAGCTGTTTTTT
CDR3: CASQTGPGTGELFF

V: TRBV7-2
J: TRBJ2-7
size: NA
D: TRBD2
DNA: TGTGCCAGCAGCTTACCGGGACTAGCGGCGTACGAGCAGTACTTC
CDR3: CASSLPGLAAYEQYF

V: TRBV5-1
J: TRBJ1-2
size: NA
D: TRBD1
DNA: TGCGCCAGCAGCTTGGCCGGACAGGGAATAGAGGGCTACACCTTC
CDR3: CASSLAGQGIEGYTF

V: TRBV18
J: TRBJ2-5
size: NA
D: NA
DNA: TGTGCCAGCTCACCGGTCGGCCAAGAGACCCAGTACTTC
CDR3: CASSPVGQETQYF

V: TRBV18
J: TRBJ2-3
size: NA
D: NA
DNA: TGTGCCAGCTCACCACCGGGGGCCACGACAGATACGCAGTATTTT
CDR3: CASSPPGATTDTQYF

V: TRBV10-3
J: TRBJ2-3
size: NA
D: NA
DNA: TGTGCCATCAGTGAGTCGGCCGGGGGACTGTGGGATACGCAGTATTTT
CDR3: CAISESAGGLWDTQYF

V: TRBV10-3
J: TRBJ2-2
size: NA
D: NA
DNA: TGTGCCATCAGTCCCCACCACACCGCTCGCACCGGGGAGCTGTTTTTT
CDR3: CAISPHHTARTGELFF

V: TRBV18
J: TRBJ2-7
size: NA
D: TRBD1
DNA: TGTGCCAGCGCGACAGGGGTACGATACGAGCAGTACTTC
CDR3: CASATGVRYEQYF

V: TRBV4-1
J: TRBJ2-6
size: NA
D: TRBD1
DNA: TGCGCCAGCAGCCAAACAGGGGCCAACGGCCTGACTTTC
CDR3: CASSQTGANGLTF

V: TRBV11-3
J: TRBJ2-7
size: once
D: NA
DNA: TGTGCCAGCAGCTTTAGCAGGGTCTTCTACGAGCAGTACTTC
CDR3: CASSFSRVFYEQYF

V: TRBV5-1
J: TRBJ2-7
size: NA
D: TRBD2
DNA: TGCGCCAGCGAGACTAGCGGGGGGGCTGGTGAGCAGTACTTC
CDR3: CASETSGGAGEQYF

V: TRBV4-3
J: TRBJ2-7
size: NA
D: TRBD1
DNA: TGCGCCAGCAGCCAAGAAGGGGGCAGACCCCTACGCCAGCAGTACTTC
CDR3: CASSQEGGRPLRQQYF

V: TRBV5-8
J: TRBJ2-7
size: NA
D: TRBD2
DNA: TGTGCCAGCATTCTGGGACTAGCGCGCTACGAGCAGTACTTC
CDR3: CASILGLARYEQYF

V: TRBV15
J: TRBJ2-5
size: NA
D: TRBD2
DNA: TGTGCCACCAGCAGACGAAATTCGGGAGGTGGAGAGACCCAGTACTTC
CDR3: CATSRRNSGGGETQYF

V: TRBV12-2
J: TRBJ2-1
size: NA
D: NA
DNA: TGTGCAAGTCGCTCGGGGACTAGCGGGAGGGTATACAATGAGCAGTTCTTC
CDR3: CASRSGTSGRVYNEQFF

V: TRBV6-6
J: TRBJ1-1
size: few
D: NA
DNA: TGTGCCAGCAGTTCCTCGGGCTACACTGAAGCTTTCTTT
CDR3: CASSSSGYTEAFF

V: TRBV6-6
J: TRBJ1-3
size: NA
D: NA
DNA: TGTGCCAGCCTCAGGGTTGGAGGAAACACCATATATTTT
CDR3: CASLRVGGNTIYF

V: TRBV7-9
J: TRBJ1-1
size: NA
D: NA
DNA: TGTGCCAGCAGCTGGCCCCTGAATACTGAAGCTTTCTTT
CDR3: CASSWPLNTEAFF

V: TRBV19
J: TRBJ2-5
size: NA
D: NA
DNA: TGTGCCAGTAGTACCTTCGCCAGGGCCCAAGAGACCCAGTACTTC
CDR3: CASSTFARAQETQYF

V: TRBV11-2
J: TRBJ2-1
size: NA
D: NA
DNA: TGTGCCAGCAGCTTAGTGGACAGACCCCCTATGTACAATGAGCAGTTCTTC
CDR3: CASSLVDRPPMYNEQFF

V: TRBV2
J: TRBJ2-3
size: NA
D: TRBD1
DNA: TGTGCCAGCAGTCAGGGGGCGCGAAGCACAGATACGCAGTATTTT
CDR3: CASSQGARSTDTQYF